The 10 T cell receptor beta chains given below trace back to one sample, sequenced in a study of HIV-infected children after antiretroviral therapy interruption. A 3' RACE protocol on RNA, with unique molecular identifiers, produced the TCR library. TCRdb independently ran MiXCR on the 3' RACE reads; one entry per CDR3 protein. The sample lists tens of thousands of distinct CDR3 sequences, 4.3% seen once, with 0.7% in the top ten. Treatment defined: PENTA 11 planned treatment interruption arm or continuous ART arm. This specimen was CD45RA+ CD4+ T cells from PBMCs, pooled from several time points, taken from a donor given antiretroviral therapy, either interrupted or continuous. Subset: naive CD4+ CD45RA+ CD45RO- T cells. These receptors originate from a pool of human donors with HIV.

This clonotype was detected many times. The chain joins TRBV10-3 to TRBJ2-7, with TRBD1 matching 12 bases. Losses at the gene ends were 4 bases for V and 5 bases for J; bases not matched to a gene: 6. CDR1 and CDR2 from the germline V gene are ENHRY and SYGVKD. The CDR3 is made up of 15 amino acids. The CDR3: CAISVAGTGGHEQYF. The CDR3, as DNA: TGTGCCATCAGTGTTGCCGGGACAGGGGGCCACGAGCAGTACTTC.

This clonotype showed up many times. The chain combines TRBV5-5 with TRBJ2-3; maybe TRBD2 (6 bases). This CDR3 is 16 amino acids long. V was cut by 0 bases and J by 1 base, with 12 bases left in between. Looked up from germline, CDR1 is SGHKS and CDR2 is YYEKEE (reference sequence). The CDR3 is CASSLVPQRGTDTQYF. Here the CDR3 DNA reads TGTGCCAGCAGCTTGGTTCCCCAGCGGGGCACAGATACGCAGTATTTT. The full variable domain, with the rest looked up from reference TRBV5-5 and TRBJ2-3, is DAGVTQSPTHLIKTRGQQVTLRCSPISGHKSVSWYQQVLGQGPQFIFQYYEKEERGRGNFPDRFSARQFPNYSSELNVNALLLGDSALYLCASSLVPQRGTDTQYFGPGTRLTVL.

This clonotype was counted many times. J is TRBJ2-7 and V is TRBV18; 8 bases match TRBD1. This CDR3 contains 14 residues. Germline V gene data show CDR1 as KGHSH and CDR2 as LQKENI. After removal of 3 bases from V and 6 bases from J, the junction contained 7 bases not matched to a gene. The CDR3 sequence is CASSPETGVSEQYF. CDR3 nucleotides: TGTGCCAGCTCACCGGAGACAGGGGTATCCGAGCAGTACTTC.

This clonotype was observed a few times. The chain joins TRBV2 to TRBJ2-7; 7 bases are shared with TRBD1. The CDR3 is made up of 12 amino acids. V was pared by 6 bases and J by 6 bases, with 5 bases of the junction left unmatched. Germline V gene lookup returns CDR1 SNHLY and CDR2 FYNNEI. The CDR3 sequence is CASSVRQGEQYF. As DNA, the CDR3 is TGTGCCAGCAGCGTCCGACAGGGCGAGCAGTACTTC.

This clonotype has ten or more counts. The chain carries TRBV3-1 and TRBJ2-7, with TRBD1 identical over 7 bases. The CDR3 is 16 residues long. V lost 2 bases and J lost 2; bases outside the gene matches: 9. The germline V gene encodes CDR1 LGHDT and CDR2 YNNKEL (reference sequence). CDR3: CASSQSWTGITYEQYF. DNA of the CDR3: TGTGCCAGCAGCCAATCCTGGACAGGAATAACCTACGAGCAGTACTTC.

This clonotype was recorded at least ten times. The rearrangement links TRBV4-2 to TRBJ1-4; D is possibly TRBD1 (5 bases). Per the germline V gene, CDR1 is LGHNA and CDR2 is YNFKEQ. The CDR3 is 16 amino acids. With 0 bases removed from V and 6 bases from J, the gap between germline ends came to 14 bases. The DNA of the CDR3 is TGTGCCAGCAGCCAAGATCTTGGGGGATTGCATGAAAAACTGTTTTTT. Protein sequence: CASSQDLGGLHEKLFF.

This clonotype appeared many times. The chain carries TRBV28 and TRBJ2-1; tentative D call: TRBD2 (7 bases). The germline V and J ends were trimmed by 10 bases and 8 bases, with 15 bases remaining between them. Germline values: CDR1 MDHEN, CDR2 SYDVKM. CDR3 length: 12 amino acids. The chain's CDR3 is CATRTRGYEQFF. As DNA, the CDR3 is TGTGCCACCCGGACTAGGGGGTATGAGCAGTTCTTC.

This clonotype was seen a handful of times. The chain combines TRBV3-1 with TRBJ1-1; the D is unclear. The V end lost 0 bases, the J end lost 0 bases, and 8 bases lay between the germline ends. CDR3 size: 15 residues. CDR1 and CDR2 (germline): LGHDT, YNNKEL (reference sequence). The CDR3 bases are TGTGCCAGCAGCCAAGATAGGGTGTTGAACACTGAAGCTTTCTTT. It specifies CASSQDRVLNTEAFF.

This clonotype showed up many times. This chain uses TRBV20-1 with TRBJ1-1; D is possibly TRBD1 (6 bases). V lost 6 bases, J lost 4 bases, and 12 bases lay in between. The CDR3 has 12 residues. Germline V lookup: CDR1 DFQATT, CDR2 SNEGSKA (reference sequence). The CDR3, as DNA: TGCAGTGCCCAACAGGGCGGCACTGAAGCTTTCTTT. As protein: CSAQQGGTEAFF.

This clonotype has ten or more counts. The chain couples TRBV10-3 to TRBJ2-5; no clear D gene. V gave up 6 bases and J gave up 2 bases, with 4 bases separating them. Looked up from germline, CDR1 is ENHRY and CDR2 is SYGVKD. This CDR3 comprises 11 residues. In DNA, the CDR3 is TGTGCCATCAGAGGACAAGAGACCCAGTACTTC. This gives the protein CAIRGQETQYF.